The entry that follows covers one T cell receptor beta chain sequence. Which antigen it targets is not known. Base quality data are lacking; no much larger clone is found one base away. The data belong to a study of T cell responses to AZD1222 COVID-19 vaccine (dated by TCRdb to 2020 to 2023). With regard to the full study: TCR sequencing covered fewer than 250 trial participants: some 210 given two doses of AZD1222 and some 25 given two doses of MenACWY control vaccine. Enrollment into the trials was organized by age into subgroups of 18-55, 56-69 and 70-plus years, and those subgroups contained about 160, 30 and 59 TCR-sequenced participants, respectively.

In light of the paper, this sample's time point label describes: about 28 days (+/-7) after the second vaccine dose. AZD1222 recipients whose second dose came at about 4 weeks and those whose second dose came at about 12 weeks were combined into one group, since spike-specific TCR depth and breadth did not differ between the two schedules. Vaccinee samples were obtained from the UK trials COV001 and COV002, which included a single-blind randomized controlled phase 2/3 trial of AZD1222 (ChAdOx1 nCoV-19) in healthy adults. Trial participant PBMC samples were collected at day 0 and day 28 after the second dose for TCRbeta chain sequencing. The CDR3 regions of human TCRbeta chains were subjected to immunosequencing. In the source study's methods: TCRs in the repertoires were compared against a reference library of SARS-CoV-2-specific TCRs that had been generated with the MIRA antigen-specificity platform. Breadth was defined as the fraction of unique TCRs that were SARS-CoV-2-associated. Depth was defined as the fraction of total T cells that were SARS-CoV-2-associated. Using the MIRA data, each spike-specific TCR was mapped to the spike region that the TCR reacts to and placed in a CD4 or CD8 class. Log10-transformed breadth and depth values were compared by one-way ANOVA with Sidak's multiple comparisons tests. Held by TCRdb, this immuneACCESS table contains in-frame sequences only and omits some clones. Under half of the omission traces to an unresolved V gene where checked; the cause of the rest is unknown. The V and J calls and clone size were taken over from that table, and D and trimming were inferred from the DNA. Across this sample there are tens of thousands of clones, with 75% to 90% seen only once. 9.3% of the sample rests with the top ten.

Results and caveats for the whole study, not just this receptor: Reportedly, almost half of the unique spike-specific TCRs recognized epitopes lying outside the regions that are mutated in the B.1.351 and B.1.1.7 variants. After two AZD1222 doses, both the breadth and the depth of spike-specific TCRs were significantly higher than at day 0 and than in MenACWY recipients. Because no day 14 peak-response samples were available, the repertoires could be characterized only after the peak T cell response. Participants were mostly white British, with more females than males. The authors suggested clonal diversity may have been underestimated. Only a handful of AZD1222 recipients were SARS-CoV-2 seropositive at baseline, limiting conclusions about previously exposed vaccinees. CD4 TCRs associated with the vaccine covered the entire spike protein, and the dominant responses were in regions 160-218 and 743-854. In the small 56-69-year group, the increase in depth fell short of significance, most likely because of low power.

This TCR was sampled from an adult who received the AZD1222 COVID-19 vaccine. The sample consisted of peripheral blood, taken 28 days after the second AZD1222 dose.

The CDR3 is CSASMGGASSYGYTF. The nucleotides read TGCAGTGCTAGTATGGGGGGGGCAAGCAGCTATGGCTACACCTTC. The sequence links TRBV20-1 to TRBJ1-2; possibly the D gene is TRBD1, per 6 matching bases. The CDR3 contains 15 residues, cysteine and phenylalanine counted. Here the CDR3 DNA is all that survives: 45 bases in frame from base 1. V sheds 3 bases and J sheds 4 bases, leaving 18 bases between their ends. CDR1 and CDR2 are read off the germline V gene (reference sequence) as DFQATT and SNEGSKA.